This TCR beta chain was obtained from a study of T cell responses to AZD1222 COVID-19 vaccine. Study-wide background: Pooled in the analysis were second doses at about 4 or about 12 weeks. Study-wide points: Repertoires were sampled only after the peak T cell response.

As regards this clone: Its antigen is not known.

V dropped 6 bases and J dropped 8 bases, with 13 bases sitting between them. The CDR3 is 12 amino acids. Germline V gene sequence: CDR1 SGHVS, CDR2 FQNEAQ. Some clones are missing from TCRdb's copy, which holds only in-frame ones; the method was immunoSEQ multiplex PCR. The sample lists under 95,000 clones; 90% were seen once. The J gene is TRBJ1-1, the V gene TRBV7-8; the D gene is possibly TRBD1 (5 bases). Sample: peripheral blood, taken on day 0 of AZD1222 vaccination. This TCR was recovered from an adult in good health. The CDR3 here is CASRLDTGEAFF. CDR3 nucleotides: TGTGCCAGCAGGCTGGACACTGGAGAAGCTTTCTTT. Using reference TRBV7-8 and TRBJ1-1 for the parts outside the CDR3, the full variable domain is GAGVSQSPRYKVAKRGQDVALRCDPISGHVSLFWYQQALGQGPEFLTYFQNEAQLDKSGLPSDRFFAERPEGSVSTLKIQRTQQEDSAVYLCASRLDTGEAFFGQGTRLTVV.